Below, 3 T cell receptor beta chains from the same sample are listed, as sequenced in a study of sequential checkpoint blockade in melanoma. The protocol was immunoSEQ multiplex PCR, while the TCRdb copy is restricted to in-frame clones and leaves out a portion. The sample gives 1,500 to 2,000 clones, approximately 20% of which show up once; around 15% is in the top ten. Treatment of the sample: randomized to nivolumab then ipilimumab (arm A) or the reverse (arm B). Sequencing used tumor tissue (inferred from file names), obtained from a patient given nivolumab and ipilimumab in sequence. All receptors come from a human donor with melanoma.

By proportion, this clone is medium-sized. V gene TRBV11-3 combines with J gene TRBJ2-2; a possible D gene is TRBD2 (6 bases). In germline, CDR1 is SGHNT, CDR2 YENEEA. V gave up 3 bases and J gave up 5 bases, with 13 bases separating them. The length of the CDR3 is 15 residues. The CDR3 is CASSFGGVGTGELFF. The CDR3 region has the DNA TGTGCCAGCAGCTTTGGCGGGGTGGGAACCGGGGAGCTGTTTTTT.

The chain joins TRBV5-1 to TRBJ1-4; 12 positions match TRBD1. Unmatched junction bases numbered 10, after V lost 2 bases and J lost 8 bases. Germline V gene sequence: CDR1 SGHRS, CDR2 YFSETQ. The CDR3 covers 17 residues. The CDR3 is CASSFGGTGGLGEKLFF. The DNA for the CDR3 is TGCGCCAGCAGCTTTGGAGGGACAGGGGGCTTAGGAGAAAAACTGTTTTTT.

With regard to this clone: Germline and junction disagree at one end, which may indicate a read error. V usage is TRBV6-4 and J usage is TRBJ2-7; 7 bases agree with TRBD2. The germline CDR1 and CDR2 sequences are MRHNA and SNTAGT. The CDR3 is 15 amino acids. CDR3 nucleotides: TGTGCCATCAGTGACCCCTCGCGGGGGATGGACGAGCAGTACTTC. As protein: CAISDPSRGMDEQYF.